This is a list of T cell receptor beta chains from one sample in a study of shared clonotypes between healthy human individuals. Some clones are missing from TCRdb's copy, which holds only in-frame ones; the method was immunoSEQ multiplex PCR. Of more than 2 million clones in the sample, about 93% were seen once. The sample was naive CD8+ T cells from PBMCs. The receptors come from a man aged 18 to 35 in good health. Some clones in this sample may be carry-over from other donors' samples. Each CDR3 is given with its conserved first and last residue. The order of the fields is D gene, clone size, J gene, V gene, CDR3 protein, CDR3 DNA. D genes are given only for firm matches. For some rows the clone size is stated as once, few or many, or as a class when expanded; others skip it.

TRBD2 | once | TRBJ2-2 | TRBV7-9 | CASSPPGREGYTGELFF | TGTGCCAGCAGCCCCCCCGGGCGGGAGGGTTATACCGGGGAGCTGTTTTTT
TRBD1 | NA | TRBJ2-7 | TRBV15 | CATSLWTGSYEQYF | TGTGCCACCAGCCTGTGGACAGGCTCCTACGAGCAGTACTTC
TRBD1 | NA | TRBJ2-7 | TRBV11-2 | CASSLTTGATTYEQYF | TGTGCCAGCAGCCTTACGACAGGGGCAACAACCTACGAGCAGTACTTC
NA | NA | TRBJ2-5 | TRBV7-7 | CASSLRDTTFQETQYF | TGTGCCAGCAGCTTAAGGGACACTACCTTCCAAGAGACCCAGTACTTC
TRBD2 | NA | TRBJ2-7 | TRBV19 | CASSPFLAGAYEQYF | TGTGCCAGTAGTCCGTTCTTAGCGGGGGCCTACGAGCAGTACTTC
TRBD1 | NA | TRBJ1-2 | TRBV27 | CASSFTGAAYGYTF | TGTGCCAGCAGTTTCACAGGGGCCGCCTATGGCTACACCTTC
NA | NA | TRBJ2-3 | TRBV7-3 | CASSQEGRVTDTQYF | TGTGCCAGCAGCCAAGAGGGACGCGTTACAGATACGCAGTATTTT
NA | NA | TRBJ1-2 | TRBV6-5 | CASSYGGASGYGYTF | TGTGCCAGCAGTTACGGAGGGGCGTCTGGCTATGGCTACACCTTC
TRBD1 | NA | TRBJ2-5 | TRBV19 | CASIDRGRETQYF | TGTGCCAGTATCGACAGGGGAAGGGAGACCCAGTACTTC
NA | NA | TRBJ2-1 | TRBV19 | CASSLRGSYNEQFF | TGTGCCAGTAGTCTGAGGGGCAGCTACAATGAGCAGTTCTTC
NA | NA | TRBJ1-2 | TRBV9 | CASSVGDRPDDGYTF | TGTGCCAGCAGCGTAGGAGACAGGCCGGATGATGGCTACACCTTC
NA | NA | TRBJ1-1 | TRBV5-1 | CASSLGAFAFF | TGCGCCAGCAGCTTGGGGGCCTTTGCTTTCTTT
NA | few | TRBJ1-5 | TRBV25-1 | CASSDNRINQPQHF | TGTGCCAGCAGTGATAACAGGATCAATCAGCCCCAGCATTTT
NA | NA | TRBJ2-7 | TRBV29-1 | CSVDSGGGYEQYF | TGCAGCGTTGACTCGGGGGGCGGCTACGAGCAGTACTTC
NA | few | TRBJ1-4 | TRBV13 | CASSSQTETNEKLFF | TGTGCCAGCAGCTCACAGACAGAGACTAATGAAAAACTGTTTTTT
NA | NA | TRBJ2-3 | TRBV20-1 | CSARGTDTQYF | TGCAGCGCCCGGGGGACAGATACGCAGTATTTT
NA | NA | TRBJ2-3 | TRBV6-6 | CASKGQDSYTEYF | TGTGCCAGCAAGGGCCAGGACTCTTATACGGAGTATTTT
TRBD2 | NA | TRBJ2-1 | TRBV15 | CATIAERELSDEQFF | TGTGCCACCATTGCGGAGCGGGAGCTTTCAGATGAGCAGTTCTTC
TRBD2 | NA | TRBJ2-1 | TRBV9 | CASSDTRTSGTKAHNEQFF | TGTGCCAGCAGCGATACGCGGACTAGCGGGACCAAGGCCCACAATGAGCAGTTCTTC
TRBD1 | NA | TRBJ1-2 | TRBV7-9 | CASSFRDRGAEYGYTF | TGTGCCAGCAGCTTCCGGGACAGGGGGGCGGAATATGGCTACACCTTC
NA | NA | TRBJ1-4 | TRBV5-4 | CASSYSQGLGEKLFF | TGTGCCAGCAGCTATTCACAGGGTTTAGGTGAAAAACTGTTTTTT
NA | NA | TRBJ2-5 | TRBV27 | CASSPWGSRETQYF | TGTGCCAGCAGCCCTTGGGGCTCAAGAGAGACCCAGTACTTC
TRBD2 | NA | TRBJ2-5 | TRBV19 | CASSSGTSGVYQETQYF | TGTGCCAGTAGTTCAGGGACTAGCGGAGTGTACCAAGAGACCCAGTACTTC
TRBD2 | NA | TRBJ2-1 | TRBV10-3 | CAISWTGAIAGGYNEQFF | TGTGCCATCAGCTGGACAGGAGCGATAGCGGGAGGTTACAATGAGCAGTTCTTC
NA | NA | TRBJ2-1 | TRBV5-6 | CASSPGGSYNEQFF | TGTGCCAGCAGCCCCGGAGGTTCCTACAATGAGCAGTTCTTC
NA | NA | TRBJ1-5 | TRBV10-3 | CAISEANRQPQHF | TGTGCCATCAGTGAGGCGAACAGGCAGCCCCAGCATTTT